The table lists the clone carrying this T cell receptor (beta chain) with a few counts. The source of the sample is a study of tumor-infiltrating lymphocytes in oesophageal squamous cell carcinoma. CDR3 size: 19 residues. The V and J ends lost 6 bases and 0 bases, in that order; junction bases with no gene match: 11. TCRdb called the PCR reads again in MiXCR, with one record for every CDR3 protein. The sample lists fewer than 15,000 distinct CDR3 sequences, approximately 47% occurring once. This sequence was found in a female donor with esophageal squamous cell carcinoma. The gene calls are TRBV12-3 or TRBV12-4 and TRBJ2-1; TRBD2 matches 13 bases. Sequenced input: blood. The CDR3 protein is CASRGRPGTSGISYNEQFF. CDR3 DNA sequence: TGTGCCAGCAGAGGCCGGCCTGGGACTAGCGGGATCTCCTACAATGAGCAGTTCTTC.